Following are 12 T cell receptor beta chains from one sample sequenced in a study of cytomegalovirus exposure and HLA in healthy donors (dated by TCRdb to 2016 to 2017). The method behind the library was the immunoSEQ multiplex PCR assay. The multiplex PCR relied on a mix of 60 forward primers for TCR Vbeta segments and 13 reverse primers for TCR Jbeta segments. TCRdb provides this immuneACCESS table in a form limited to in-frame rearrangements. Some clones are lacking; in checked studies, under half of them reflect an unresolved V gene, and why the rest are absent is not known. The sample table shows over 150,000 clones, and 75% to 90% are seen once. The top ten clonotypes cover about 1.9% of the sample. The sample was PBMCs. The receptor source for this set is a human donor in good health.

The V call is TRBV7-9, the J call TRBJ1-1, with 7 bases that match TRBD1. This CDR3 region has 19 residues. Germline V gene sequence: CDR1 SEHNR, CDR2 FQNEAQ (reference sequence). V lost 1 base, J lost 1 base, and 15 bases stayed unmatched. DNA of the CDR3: TGTGCCAGCAGCTTAGATTGGGGAACAGGGGTCCACTCGAACACTGAAGCTTTCTTT. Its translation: CASSLDWGTGVHSNTEAFF.

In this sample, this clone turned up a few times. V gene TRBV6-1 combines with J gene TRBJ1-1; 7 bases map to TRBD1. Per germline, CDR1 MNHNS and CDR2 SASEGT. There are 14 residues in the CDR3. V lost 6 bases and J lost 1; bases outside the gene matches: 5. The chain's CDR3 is CASSDRAENTEAFF. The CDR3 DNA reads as TGTGCCAGCAGCGACAGGGCCGAGAACACTGAAGCTTTCTTT.

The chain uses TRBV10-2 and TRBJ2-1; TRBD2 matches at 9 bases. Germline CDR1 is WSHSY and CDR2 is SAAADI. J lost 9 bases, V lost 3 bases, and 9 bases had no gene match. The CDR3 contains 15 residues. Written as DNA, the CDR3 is TGCGCCAGCAGTGAAGGCGGGGGGGCCGGTCTTGAGCAGTTCTTC. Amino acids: CASSEGGGAGLEQFF.

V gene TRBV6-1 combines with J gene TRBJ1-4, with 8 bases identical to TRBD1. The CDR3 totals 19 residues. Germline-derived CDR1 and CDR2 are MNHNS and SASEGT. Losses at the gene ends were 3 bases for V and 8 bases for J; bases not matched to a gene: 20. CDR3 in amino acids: CASSDDRDRSPLGEEKLFF. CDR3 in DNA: TGTGCCAGCAGTGATGACCGGGACAGGAGTCCCTTGGGTGAGGAAAAACTGTTTTTT.

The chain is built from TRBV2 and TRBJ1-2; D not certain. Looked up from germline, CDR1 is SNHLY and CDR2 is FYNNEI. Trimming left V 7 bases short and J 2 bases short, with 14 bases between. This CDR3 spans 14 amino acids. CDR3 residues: CASTSSGGNYGYTF. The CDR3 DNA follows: TGTGCCAGCACCTCAAGCGGAGGGAACTATGGCTACACCTTC.

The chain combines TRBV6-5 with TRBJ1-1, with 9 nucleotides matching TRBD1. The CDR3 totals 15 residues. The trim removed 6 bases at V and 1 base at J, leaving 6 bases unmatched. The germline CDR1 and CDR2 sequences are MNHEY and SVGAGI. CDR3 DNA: TGTGCCAGCAGCCAAGACAGGGGGGGGAACACTGAAGCTTTCTTT. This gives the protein CASSQDRGGNTEAFF.

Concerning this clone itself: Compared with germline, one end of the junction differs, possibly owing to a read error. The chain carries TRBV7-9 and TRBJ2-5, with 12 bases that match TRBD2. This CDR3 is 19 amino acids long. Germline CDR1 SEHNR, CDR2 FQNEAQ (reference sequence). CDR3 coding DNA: TGTTCCAGCAGCTTAGTAGCACTAGCGGGGGGCCGGGATCAAGAGACCCAGTACTTC. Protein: CSSSLVALAGGRDQETQYF.

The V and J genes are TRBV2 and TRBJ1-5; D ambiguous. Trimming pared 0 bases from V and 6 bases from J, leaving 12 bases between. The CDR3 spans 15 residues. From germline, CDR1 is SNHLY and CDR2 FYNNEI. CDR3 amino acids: CASSEAPGSGQPQHF. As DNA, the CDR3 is TGTGCCAGCAGTGAAGCGCCCGGTTCGGGTCAGCCCCAGCATTTT.

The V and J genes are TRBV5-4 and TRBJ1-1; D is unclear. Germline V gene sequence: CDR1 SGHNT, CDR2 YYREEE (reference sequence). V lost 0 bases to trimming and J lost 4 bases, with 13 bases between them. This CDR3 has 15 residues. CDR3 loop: CASSLEPSRGTEAFF. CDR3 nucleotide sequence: TGTGCCAGCAGCTTGGAGCCATCCCGGGGCACTGAAGCTTTCTTT. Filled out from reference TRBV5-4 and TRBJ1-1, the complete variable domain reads ETGVTQSPTHLIKTRGQQVTLRCSSQSGHNTVSWYQQALGQGPQFIFQYYREEENGRGNFPPRFSGLQFPNYSSELNVNALELDDSALYLCASSLEPSRGTEAFFGQGTRLTVV.

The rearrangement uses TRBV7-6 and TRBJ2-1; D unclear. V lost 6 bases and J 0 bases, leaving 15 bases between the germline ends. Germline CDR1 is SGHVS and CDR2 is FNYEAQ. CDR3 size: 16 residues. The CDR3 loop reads CASSQEITSSYNEQFF. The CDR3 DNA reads TGTGCCAGCAGTCAAGAAATTACCAGCTCCTACAATGAGCAGTTCTTC.

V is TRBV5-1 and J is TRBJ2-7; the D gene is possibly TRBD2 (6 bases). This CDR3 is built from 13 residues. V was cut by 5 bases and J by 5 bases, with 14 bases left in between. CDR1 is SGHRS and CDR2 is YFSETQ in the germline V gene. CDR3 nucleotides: TGCGCCAGCAGTATGGGAGGCCGGGACGAGCAGTACTTC. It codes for CASSMGGRDEQYF.

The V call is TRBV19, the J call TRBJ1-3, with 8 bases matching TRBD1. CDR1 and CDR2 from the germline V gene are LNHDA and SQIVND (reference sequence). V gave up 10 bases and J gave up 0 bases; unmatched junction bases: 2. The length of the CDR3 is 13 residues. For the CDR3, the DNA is TGTGCCACCGGGACAGGCTCTGGAAACACCATATATTTT. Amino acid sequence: CATGTGSGNTIYF.